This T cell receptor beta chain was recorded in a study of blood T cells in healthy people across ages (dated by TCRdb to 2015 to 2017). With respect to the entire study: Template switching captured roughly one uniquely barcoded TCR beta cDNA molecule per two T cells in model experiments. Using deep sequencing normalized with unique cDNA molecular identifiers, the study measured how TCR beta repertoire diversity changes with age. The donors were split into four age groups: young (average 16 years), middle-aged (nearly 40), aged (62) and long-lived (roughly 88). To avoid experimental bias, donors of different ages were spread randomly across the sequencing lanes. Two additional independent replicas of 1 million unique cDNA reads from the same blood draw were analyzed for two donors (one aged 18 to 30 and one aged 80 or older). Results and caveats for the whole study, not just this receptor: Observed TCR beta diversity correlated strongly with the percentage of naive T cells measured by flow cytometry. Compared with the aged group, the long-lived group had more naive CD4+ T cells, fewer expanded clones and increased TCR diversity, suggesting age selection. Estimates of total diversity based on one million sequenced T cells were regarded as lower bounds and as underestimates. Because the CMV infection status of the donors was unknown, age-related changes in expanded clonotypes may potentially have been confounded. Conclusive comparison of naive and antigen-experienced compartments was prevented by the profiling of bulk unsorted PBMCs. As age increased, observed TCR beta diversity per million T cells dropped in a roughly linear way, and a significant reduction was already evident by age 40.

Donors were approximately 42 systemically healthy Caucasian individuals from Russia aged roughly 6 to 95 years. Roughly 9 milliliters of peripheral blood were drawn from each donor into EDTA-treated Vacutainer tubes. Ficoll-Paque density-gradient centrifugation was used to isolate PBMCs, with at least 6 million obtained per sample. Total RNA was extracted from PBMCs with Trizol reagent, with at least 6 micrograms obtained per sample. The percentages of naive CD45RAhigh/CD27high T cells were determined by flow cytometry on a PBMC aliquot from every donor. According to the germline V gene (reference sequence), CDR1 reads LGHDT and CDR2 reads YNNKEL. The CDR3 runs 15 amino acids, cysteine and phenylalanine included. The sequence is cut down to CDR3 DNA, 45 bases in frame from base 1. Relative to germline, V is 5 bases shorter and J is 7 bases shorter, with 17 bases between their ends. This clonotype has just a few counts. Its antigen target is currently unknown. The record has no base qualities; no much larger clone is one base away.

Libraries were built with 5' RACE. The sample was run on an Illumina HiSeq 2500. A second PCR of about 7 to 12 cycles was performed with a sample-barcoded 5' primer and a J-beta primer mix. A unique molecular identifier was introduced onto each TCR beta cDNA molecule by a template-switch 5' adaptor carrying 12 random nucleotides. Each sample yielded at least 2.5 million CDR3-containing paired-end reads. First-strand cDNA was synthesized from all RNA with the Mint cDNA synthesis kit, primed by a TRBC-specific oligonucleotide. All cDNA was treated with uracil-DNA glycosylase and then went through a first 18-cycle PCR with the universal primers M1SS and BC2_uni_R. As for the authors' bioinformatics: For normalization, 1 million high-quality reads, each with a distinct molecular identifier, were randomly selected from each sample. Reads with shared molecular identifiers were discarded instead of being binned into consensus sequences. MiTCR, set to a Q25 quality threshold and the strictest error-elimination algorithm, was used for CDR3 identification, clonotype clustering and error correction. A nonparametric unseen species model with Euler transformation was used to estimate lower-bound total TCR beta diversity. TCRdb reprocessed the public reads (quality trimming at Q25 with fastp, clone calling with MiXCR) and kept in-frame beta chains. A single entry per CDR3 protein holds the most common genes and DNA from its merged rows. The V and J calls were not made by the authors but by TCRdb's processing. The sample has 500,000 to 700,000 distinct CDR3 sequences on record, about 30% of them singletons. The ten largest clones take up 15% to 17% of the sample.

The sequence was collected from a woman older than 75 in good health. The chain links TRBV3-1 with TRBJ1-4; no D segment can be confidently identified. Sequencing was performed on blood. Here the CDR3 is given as CASSISPTSGEKLFF. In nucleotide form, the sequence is TGTGCCAGCAGCATAAGTCCGACCTCAGGTGAAAAACTGTTTTTT.